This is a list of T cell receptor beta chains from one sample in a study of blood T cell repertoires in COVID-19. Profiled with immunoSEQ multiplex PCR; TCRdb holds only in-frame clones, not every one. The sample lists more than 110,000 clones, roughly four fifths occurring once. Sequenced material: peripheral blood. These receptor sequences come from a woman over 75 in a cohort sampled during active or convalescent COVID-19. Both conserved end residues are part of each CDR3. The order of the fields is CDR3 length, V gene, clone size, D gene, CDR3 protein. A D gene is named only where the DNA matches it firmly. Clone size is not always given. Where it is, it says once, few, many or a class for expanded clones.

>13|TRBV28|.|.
CASKLKPHPPLHF
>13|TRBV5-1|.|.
CASSLGQNYEQYF
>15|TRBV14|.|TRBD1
CASSQEDRNYNEQFF
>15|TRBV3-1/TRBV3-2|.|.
CASSPRGRVNTEAFF
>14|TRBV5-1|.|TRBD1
CASSVTGTGGGYTF
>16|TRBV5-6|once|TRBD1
CASSSGTGDSNQPQHF
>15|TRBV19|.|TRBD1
CASSPTGGGNYGYTF
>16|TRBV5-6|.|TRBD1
CASSFFGQGFHQPQHF
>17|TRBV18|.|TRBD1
CASSPNWGQGGTDTQYF
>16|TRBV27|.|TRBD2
CASRLTSGGAPDTQYF
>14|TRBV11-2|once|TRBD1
CASSPQGGYTEAFF
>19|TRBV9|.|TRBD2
CASSVAGLAGGTSTDTQYF
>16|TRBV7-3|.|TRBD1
CASSPTGTGGNYEQYF
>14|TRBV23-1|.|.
CASSSSGGTYGYTF
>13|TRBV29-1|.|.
CSVEKARGSGYTF
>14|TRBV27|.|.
CASIRLGAVDGYTF
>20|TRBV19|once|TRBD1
CASSLKGGTVVLEPNYGYTF
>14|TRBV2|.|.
CASTKSSGTTEQYF
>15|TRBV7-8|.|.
CASGRRDRPNTEAFF
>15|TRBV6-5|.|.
CASSSPGTQTYGYTF
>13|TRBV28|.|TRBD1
CASSLVGGFGYTF
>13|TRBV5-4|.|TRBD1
CASSLGGTAKAFF
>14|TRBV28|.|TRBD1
CASRLQGIAEKLFF
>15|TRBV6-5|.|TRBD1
CASSRTGGSSYEQYF
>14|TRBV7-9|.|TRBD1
CASSRDRATGELFF
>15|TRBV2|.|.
CASSAVRPSTDTQYF
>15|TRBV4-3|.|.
CASSQRRAGTDTQYF
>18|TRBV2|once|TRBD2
CASSERASGGLAKNIQYF
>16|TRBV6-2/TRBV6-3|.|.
CASSYYTRLTNYGYTF
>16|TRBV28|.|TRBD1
CASRPPGQGRWETQYF
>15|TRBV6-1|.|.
CASSEGAGLGTEAFF
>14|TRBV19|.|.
CASSITSGNYGYTF
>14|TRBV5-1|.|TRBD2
CASTVAGGQDTQYF
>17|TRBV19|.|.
CASSIAGRGVNYNEQFF
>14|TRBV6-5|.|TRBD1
CASSFTGTDSPLHF
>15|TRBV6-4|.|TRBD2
CASSQSGTSVDEQYF
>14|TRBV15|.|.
CATSRDLGRQTQYF
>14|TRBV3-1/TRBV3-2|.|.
CASSQASGYTEAFF
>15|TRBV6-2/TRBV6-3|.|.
CASSETGDSTDTQYF
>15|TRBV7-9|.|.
CASSSGGFSGNTIYF
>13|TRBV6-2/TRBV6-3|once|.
CASSSKPEAEAFF